This T cell receptor (beta chain) was recovered during a study of CD8 T cells in ankylosing spondylitis. Study outcomes and limitations: Reports say disease-linked clones showed up significantly more in matched ankylosing spondylitis synovial fluid. A motif in TCR beta, a set of eight highly homologous variants, appeared characteristic of ankylosing spondylitis blood.

Libraries of TCR beta came from quantitative 5'-RACE with molecular barcodes. TCRdb re-analysed the 5' RACE reads in MiXCR, keeping a single row per CDR3 protein. The data contain about 220,000 distinct CDR3 sequences, about 18% of them singletons. This clonotype was counted only a few times. What it binds is not known. The clonotype originates from a male donor with ankylosing spondylitis. Specimen: blood, either unsorted or a sorted T cell fraction (not recorded which).

The CDR3 nucleotides are TGCGCCAGCAGCCAAGATCCGGGACAAGCCTACGAGCAGTACTTC. Translating it yields CASSQDPGQAYEQYF. The chain couples TRBV4-3 to TRBJ2-7, with a weak D call TRBD1 (6 bases). Germline V gene sequence: CDR1 LGHNA, CDR2 YSLEER. The CDR3 is made up of 15 amino acids. V lost 0 bases, J lost 2 bases, and 11 bases lay in between.